This T cell receptor (beta chain) derives from a study of cytomegalovirus exposure and HLA in healthy donors. Across the whole study: Samples from HLA-typed donors yielded 65 million to 90 million unique TCRs in an early data release. General study findings and limits: The study found most TCR sequences rare, yet found some public TCRs in many donors. The study had only CMV serostatus as immune exposure information.

The study ran its PCR with 60 Vbeta and 13 Jbeta primers. Profiling relied on immunoSEQ multiplex PCR, and the TCRdb table lists in-frame clones only, not all of them. The table has 120,000 or so clones, over 75% seen once. Germline values: CDR1 SNHLY, CDR2 FYNNEI. V lost 4 bases and J 2 bases, leaving 8 bases between the germline ends. The CDR3 is 13 residues long. Regarding this clone: Its antigen is unidentified.

Donors consisted of healthy bone marrow donors. The sequence was collected from a woman aged 18-30 years in good health and CMV-seronegative. The chain joins TRBV2 to TRBJ1-1; D is unclear. The source material was PBMCs. CDR3 DNA: TGTGCCAGCAGTGGAACCTACAACACTGAAGCTTTCTTT. Residues: CASSGTYNTEAFF.